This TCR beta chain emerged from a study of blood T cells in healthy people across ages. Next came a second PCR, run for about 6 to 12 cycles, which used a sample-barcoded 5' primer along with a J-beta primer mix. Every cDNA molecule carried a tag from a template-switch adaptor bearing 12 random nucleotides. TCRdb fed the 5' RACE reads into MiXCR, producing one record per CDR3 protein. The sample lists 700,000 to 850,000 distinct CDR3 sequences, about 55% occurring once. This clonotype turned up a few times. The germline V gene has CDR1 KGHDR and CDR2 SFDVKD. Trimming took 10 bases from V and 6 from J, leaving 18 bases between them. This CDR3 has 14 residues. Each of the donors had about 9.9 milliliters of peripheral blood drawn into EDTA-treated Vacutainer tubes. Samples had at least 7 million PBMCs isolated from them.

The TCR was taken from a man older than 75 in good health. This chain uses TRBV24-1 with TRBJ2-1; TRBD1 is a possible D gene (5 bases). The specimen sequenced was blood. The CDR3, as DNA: TGTGCCACAGGGATTGCAGGGATAGGCAATGAGCAGTTCTTC. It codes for CATGIAGIGNEQFF.